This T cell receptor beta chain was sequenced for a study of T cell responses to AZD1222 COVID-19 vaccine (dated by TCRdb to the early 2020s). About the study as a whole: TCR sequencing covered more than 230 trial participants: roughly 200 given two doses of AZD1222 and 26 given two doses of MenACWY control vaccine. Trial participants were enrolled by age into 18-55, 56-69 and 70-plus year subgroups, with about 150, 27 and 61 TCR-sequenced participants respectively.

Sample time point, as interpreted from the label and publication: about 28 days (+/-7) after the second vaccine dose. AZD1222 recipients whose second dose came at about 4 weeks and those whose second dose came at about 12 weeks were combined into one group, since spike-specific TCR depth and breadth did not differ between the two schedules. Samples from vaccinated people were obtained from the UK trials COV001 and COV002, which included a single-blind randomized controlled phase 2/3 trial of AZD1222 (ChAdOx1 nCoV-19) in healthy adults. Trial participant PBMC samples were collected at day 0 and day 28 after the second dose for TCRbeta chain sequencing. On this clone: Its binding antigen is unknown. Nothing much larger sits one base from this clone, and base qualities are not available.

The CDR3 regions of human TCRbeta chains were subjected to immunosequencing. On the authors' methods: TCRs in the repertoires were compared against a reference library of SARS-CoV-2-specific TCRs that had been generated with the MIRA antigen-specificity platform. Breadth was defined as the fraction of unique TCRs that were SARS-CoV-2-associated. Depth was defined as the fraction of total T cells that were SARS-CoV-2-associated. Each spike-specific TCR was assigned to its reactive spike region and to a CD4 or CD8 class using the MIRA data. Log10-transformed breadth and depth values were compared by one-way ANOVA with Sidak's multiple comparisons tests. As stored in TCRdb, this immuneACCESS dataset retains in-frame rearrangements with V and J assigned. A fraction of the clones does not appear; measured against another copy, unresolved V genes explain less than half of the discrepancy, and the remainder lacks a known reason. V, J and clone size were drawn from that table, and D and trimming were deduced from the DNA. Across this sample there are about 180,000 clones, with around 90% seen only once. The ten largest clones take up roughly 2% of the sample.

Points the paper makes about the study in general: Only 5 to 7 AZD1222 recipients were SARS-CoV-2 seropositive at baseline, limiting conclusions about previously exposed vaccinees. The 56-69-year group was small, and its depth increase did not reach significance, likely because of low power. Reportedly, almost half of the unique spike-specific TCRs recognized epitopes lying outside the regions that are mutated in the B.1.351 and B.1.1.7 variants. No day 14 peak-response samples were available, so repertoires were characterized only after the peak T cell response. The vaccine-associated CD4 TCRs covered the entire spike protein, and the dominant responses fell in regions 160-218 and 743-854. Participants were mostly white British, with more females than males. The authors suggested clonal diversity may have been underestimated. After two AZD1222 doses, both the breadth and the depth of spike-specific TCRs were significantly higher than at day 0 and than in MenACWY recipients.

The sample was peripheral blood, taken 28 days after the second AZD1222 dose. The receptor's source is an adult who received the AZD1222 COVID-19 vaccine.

The CDR3 corresponds to CASSDRRTGSEKLFF. The DNA sequence is TGTGCCAGTAGTGACAGGAGGACAGGATCTGAAAAACTGTTTTTT. The chain joins TRBV19 to TRBJ1-4, with TRBD1 matching 7 junction bases. Germline trimming amounts to 5 bases on V and 7 bases on J, with 10 as the count of junction bases outside the gene matches. Taken from cysteine to phenylalanine, the CDR3 has 15 residues. CDR3 DNA only is kept here, 45 bases in frame from base 1. CDR1 and CDR2 are read off the germline V gene (reference sequence) as LNHDA and SQIVND.